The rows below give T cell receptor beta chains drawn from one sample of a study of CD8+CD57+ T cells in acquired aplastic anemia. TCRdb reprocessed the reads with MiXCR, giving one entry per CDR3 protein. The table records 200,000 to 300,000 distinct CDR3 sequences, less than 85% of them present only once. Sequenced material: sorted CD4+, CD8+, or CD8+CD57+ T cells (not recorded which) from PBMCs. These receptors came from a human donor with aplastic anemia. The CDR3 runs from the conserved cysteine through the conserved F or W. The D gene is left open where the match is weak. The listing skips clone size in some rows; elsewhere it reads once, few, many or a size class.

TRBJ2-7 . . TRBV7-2 CASSLVGGNYAQYF TGTGCCAGCAGTTTAGTGGGGGGTAACTACGCGCAGTACTTC
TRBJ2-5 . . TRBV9 CASSLGHGRNETQYF TGTGCCAGCAGCTTAGGCCACGGCAGAAATGAGACCCAGTACTTC
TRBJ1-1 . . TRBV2 CASRLSGREPDDSFF TGTGCCAGCAGGTTATCAGGCAGAGAGCCGGATGATTCTTTCTTT
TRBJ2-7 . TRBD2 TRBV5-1 CASSQELAPTYEQYF TGCGCCAGCAGCCAAGAACTAGCGCCCACCTACGAGCAGTACTTC
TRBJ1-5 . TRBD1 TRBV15 CATSPDRGRNQPQHF TGTGCCACCAGCCCCGACAGGGGACGCAATCAGCCCCAGCATTTT
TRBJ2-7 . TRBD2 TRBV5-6 CASSLEPASGGYEQYF TGTGCCAGCAGCTTAGAACCGGCTAGCGGGGGTTACGAGCAGTACTTC
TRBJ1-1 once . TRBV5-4 CASIMSTEWTEAFF TGTGCCAGCATAATGAGTACGGAGTGGACTGAAGCTTTCTTT
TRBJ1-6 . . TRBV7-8 CASSLAGAHAPLYF TGTGCCAGCAGCTTAGCGGGAGCCCATGCACCGCTCTACTTT
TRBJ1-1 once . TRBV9 CASSVEEGGVVTTEAFF TGTGCCAGCAGCGTAGAGGAGGGAGGCGTGGTGACCACTGAAGCTTTCTTT
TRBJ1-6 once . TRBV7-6 CASSAQVRGSPLHF TGTGCCAGCAGCGCCCAGGTTCGGGGTTCACCCCTCCACTTT
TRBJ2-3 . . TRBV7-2 CASSLAGDEQMLEF TGTGCCAGCAGCTTAGCGGGGGATGAGCAGATGTTGGAGTTT
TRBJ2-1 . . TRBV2 CASGDGGTDTQDFQPF TGTGCCAGCGGGGACGGGGGCACAGATACGCAGGATTTTCAGCCATTC
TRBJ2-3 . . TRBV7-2 CASSLADAPYTQYF TGTGCCAGCAGCTTAGCGGACGCCCCCTATACGCAGTATTTT
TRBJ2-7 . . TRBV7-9 CASSLAQGQQFFGYF .
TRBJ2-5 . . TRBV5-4 CASHVARETQHF TGTGCCAGCCACGTGGCTAGGGAGACCCAGCACTTC
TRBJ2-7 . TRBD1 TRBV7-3 CASSRQGHYEQYF TGTGCCAGCTCAAGACAGGGACATTACGAGCAGTACTTC
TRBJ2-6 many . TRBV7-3 CASSRQANVLTF TGTGCCAGCTCAAGACAGGCCAACGTCCTGACTTTC
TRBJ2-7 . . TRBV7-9 CATSGRARDHTQSF TGTGCCACCAGCGGCCGGGCACGGGATCACACGCAGTCCTTC
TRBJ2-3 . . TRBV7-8 CASRFGGTETAYF TGTGCCAGCAGGTTCGGTGGAACCGAGACAGCGTATTTT
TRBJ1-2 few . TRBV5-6 CASSSWDGLVYGYTF TGTGCCAGCAGCTCCTGGGACGGGCTCGTATATGGCTACACCTTC
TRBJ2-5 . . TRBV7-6 CASSLAHLTAKTQYF TGTGCCAGCAGCTTAGCGCACCTGACGGCAAAGACCCAGTACTTC
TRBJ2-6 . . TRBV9 CASSVGGYVGNSGANVLTF TGTGCCAGCAGCGTAGGAGGGTACGTAGGGAACTCTGGGGCCAACGTCCTGACTTTC
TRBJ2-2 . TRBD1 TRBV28 CASGTGQGFYNEQFF TGTGCCAGCGGCACGGGACAGGGGTTCTACAATGAGCAGTTTTTT
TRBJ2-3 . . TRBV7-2 CASGHGGTASQYF TGTGCCAGCGGGCACGGGGGCACAGCGTCGCAGTATTTT
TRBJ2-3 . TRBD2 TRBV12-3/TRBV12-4 CASSSTSGSGDTQYF TGTGCCAGCAGTTCCACTAGCGGGAGCGGAGATACGCAGTATTTT
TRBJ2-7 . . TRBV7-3 CASSSSLTGNNEDF TGTGCCAGCAGCTCCTCTCTGACTGGGAACAATGAAGACTTC